This T cell receptor beta chain came from a study of CD8 T cells in ankylosing spondylitis. Points from the study as a whole: Ankylosing spondylitis blood seemed to carry a telltale TCR beta motif made of several highly homologous variants. In the blood and synovial fluid of reactive arthritis, some motif variants had been previously reported.

V shed 4 bases and J shed 0 bases, with 7 bases lying between them. CDR3 length: 13 amino acids. Per the germline V gene, CDR1 is DFQATT and CDR2 is SNEGSKA (reference sequence). This clonotype was seen many times. Its antigen is unidentified. A quantitative 5'-RACE method, one with molecular barcodes, was used to make TCR beta libraries. TCRdb re-called the 5' RACE reads with MiXCR, one entry per CDR3 protein. Among roughly 100,000 distinct CDR3 sequences listed, 8% to 10% were seen once. The V gene is TRBV20-1, the J gene TRBJ2-1, with D uncertain. The sequenced sample was blood, either unsorted or a sorted T cell fraction (not recorded which). The source of this sequence is a male donor with ankylosing spondylitis or in good health (not recorded which). This chain's CDR3 is CSANSYSYNEQFF. The CDR3 DNA reads TGCAGTGCTAACTCCTACTCCTACAATGAGCAGTTCTTC.